Each of the 31 T cell receptor beta chains below was sequenced from the same sample in a study of beta chain features in type 1 diabetes. Study-wide findings and caveats: Shorter TCRB CDR3s, moderately but significantly so, marked every one of the four CD4+ subsets in Type 1 diabetes patients.

These TCRs are of unknown antigen specificity. All of the isolated RNA was reverse transcribed, so expressed TCRB transcripts were sequenced. Repertoires were generated with immunoSEQ multiplex PCR, while TCRdb's copy carries only in-frame clones and drops some. The sample includes 120,000 or so clones, around 15% of them seen just once. The sequenced material came from central memory CD4+ T cells from blood. The receptor source for this set is a man aged 18-30 years with type 1 diabetes.

In this sample, this clone turned up a few times. CDR3 coding DNA: TGTGCCAGCAGCCCTGACAGGGACGGCACAGATACGCAGTATTTT. It yields the protein CASSPDRDGTDTQYF. The V and J genes are TRBV7-2 and TRBJ2-3, with TRBD1 matching over 7 bases. The germline CDR1 and CDR2 sequences are SGHTA and FQGNSA. This CDR3 spans 15 amino acids. With V trimmed by 5 bases and J by 1 base, 6 bases remained unmatched.

This chain joins TRBV29-1 and TRBJ2-7; D is ambiguous. Trimming took 6 bases from V and 3 from J, leaving 15 bases between them. CDR1 and CDR2 (germline): SQVTM, ANQGSEA. The CDR3 has 13 residues. The CDR3 region has the DNA TGCAGCGTGGCCCTAGGCGTCTTCTACGAGCAGTACTTC. As protein: CSVALGVFYEQYF.

This clone was found a few times. This chain links TRBV7-2 with TRBJ1-2; TRBD1 might be the D (6 bases). The CDR3 totals 15 residues. V lost 1 base and J 7 bases, leaving 16 bases between the germline ends. Germline V gene lookup returns CDR1 SGHTA and CDR2 FQGNSA. The CDR3 sequence: CASSLGSTAQGGYTF. CDR3 coding DNA: TGTGCCAGCAGCTTAGGTTCTACGGCACAGGGTGGCTACACCTTC.

The V gene is TRBV29-1, the J gene TRBJ2-3, with D uncertain. V was shortened by 1 base and J by 3 bases, with 8 bases between the two germline ends. CDR1 is SQVTM, CDR2 ANQGSEA, per germline. The CDR3 length is 13 residues. CDR3 bases: TGCAGCGTTGAAGTAGGAGATACAGATACGCAGTATTTT. Its translation: CSVEVGDTDTQYF.

This clone appeared many times. The V gene is TRBV6-1, the J gene TRBJ2-1; D not resolved. CDR3 length: 12 amino acids. V lost 3 bases and J 3 bases, leaving 3 bases between the germline ends. Looked up from germline, CDR1 is MNHNS and CDR2 is SASEGT. CDR3 amino acids: CASSDYYNEQFF. In nucleotides, the CDR3 is TGTGCCAGCAGTGACTACTACAATGAGCAGTTCTTC.

This rearrangement joins TRBV7-2 to TRBJ2-4, with 10 positions matching TRBD1. The CDR3 runs 15 residues. The J segment lost 8 bases and the V segment lost 4 bases, leaving 8 bases of the junction unmatched. Germline V gene sequence: CDR1 SGHTA, CDR2 FQGNSA. CDR3 coding DNA: TGTGCCAGCAGCTCCCGGACAGGGGGGACGGACATTCAGTACTTC. It translates to CASSSRTGGTDIQYF.

V usage is TRBV27 and J usage is TRBJ2-7; the D call may be TRBD1 or TRBD2 (5 bases each). This CDR3 comprises 15 residues. The germline gives CDR1 MNHEY, CDR2 SMNVEV (reference sequence). Trimming took off 0 bases at V and 3 bases at J, with 12 bases between the two ends. CDR3 in DNA: TGTGCCAGCAGTTTATCGGGACCAGAGGGCTACGAGCAGTACTTC. Amino acid sequence: CASSLSGPEGYEQYF.

The rearrangement joins TRBV7-2 to TRBJ1-6, with D possibly matching TRBD1 (6 bases). Trimming removed 7 bases at V and 10 bases at J, with 20 bases between. Germline V CDR1 and CDR2: SGHTA, FQGNSA. The CDR3 is 15 amino acids. The CDR3 spells CASTRGPGEWSPLHF. The DNA of the CDR3 is TGTGCCAGCACTCGAGGTCCAGGGGAGTGGTCACCCCTCCACTTT.

This clone has just a few counts. This chain joins TRBV7-2 and TRBJ2-3; D is possibly TRBD2 (5 bases). CDR1 SGHTA and CDR2 FQGNSA come from the germline V gene. The V gene lost 3 bases and the J gene lost 3 bases, with 10 bases spanning the gap. This CDR3 comprises 14 residues. This CDR3 is CASSFNRGTDTQYF. As DNA, the CDR3 is TGTGCCAGCAGCTTTAACCGGGGAACAGATACGCAGTATTTT.

This clone was seen a few times. CDR3: CASSLQGDLYNEQFF. CDR3 bases: TGTGCCAGCAGCTTACAGGGGGACCTCTACAATGAGCAGTTCTTC. The V and J genes are TRBV11-2 and TRBJ2-1; 7 bases align to TRBD1. The CDR3 has 15 residues. CDR1 is SGHAT, CDR2 FQNNGV, per germline. Trimming removed 2 bases from V and 3 bases from J; junction bases left unmatched: 4. The complete variable domain, with remaining parts taken from reference TRBV11-2 and TRBJ2-1, reads EAGVAQSPRYKIIEKRQSVAFWCNPISGHATLYWYQQILGQGPKLLIQFQNNGVVDDSQLPKDRFSAERLKGVDSTLKIQPAKLEDSAVYLCASSLQGDLYNEQFFGPGTRLTVL.

As regards this clone: This could be a read error, since a much larger clone is one nucleotide away. The chain employs TRBV7-9 and TRBJ2-7; D tentatively reads TRBD1 or TRBD2 (5 bases each). Germline V gives CDR1 SEHNR, CDR2 FQNEAQ (reference sequence). The CDR3 sequence is 14 residues long. The V gene lost 5 bases and the J gene lost 0 bases, with 11 bases spanning the gap. The CDR3 nucleotides read TGTGCCAGCAGCGGGGGTTTTAGCTCCTACGAGCAGTACTTC. Translated: CASSGGFSSYEQYF.

The rearrangement joins TRBV9 to TRBJ2-7; 9 positions agree with TRBD2. This CDR3 has 16 amino acids. J gave up 4 bases and V 4 bases, and 12 bases lay outside the gene matches. Germline lookup yields CDR1 SGDLS and CDR2 YYNGEE. The CDR3 DNA is TGTGCCAGCAGCAAATCCGGGACTAGCCCTTTGTACGAGCAGTACTTC. Protein product: CASSKSGTSPLYEQYF. The whole variable domain, remainder taken from reference TRBV9 and TRBJ2-7, is DSGVTQTPKHLITATGQRVTLRCSPRSGDLSVYWYQQSLDQGLQFLIQYYNGEERAKGNILERFSAQQFPDLHSELNLSSLELGDSALYFCASSKSGTSPLYEQYFGPGTRLTVT.

The CDR3 DNA is TGTGCCAGCGTACCTAGCCGATCTAATGAGCAGTTCTTC. Residues: CASVPSRSNEQFF. The V and J genes are TRBV7-2 and TRBJ2-1; a possible D gene is TRBD2 (5 bases). This CDR3 contains 13 residues. Deletions cut 8 bases from V and 7 bases from J, with 15 bases between. Germline V CDR1 and CDR2: SGHTA, FQGNSA.

The rearrangement uses TRBV12-5 and TRBJ2-1; perhaps TRBD1 as D (6 bases). Germline CDR1 reads LGHNT; CDR2 reads FRNRAP. The CDR3 sequence is 11 residues long. V lost 6 bases and J lost 12, with 12 bases in between. The CDR3 nucleotides read TGTGCTAGTGGCTCGGACAGAGGGCAGTTCTTC. As protein: CASGSDRGQFF.

This clone was found a few times. The DNA of the CDR3 is TGCAGCGTTGGAGAGGGCGGGAATTCGGGGGAGACCCAGTACTTC. Its translation: CSVGEGGNSGETQYF. This sequence joins TRBV29-1 and TRBJ2-5; D is possibly TRBD2 (6 bases). Between the trimmed V and J ends, which lost 4 bases and 5 bases, there was a span of 20 bases. Germline V lookup: CDR1 SQVTM, CDR2 ANQGSEA. CDR3 size: 15 residues.

The chain links TRBV30 to TRBJ1-5, with D uncertain. The CDR3 sequence is 14 residues long. CDR1 GTSNPN and CDR2 SVGIG come from the germline V gene (reference sequence). Trimming shortened V by 2 bases and J by 0 bases, and 8 bases separated the two germline ends. The CDR3 sequence: CAWSSVGSNQPQHF. The CDR3 nucleotides are TGTGCCTGGAGTTCCGTGGGTAGCAATCAGCCCCAGCATTTT.

The rearrangement uses TRBV18 and TRBJ2-5; TRBD2 aligns across 9 bases. Germline CDR1 KGHSH, CDR2 LQKENI. This CDR3 is built from 17 residues. The V segment lost 0 bases and the J segment 1 base; nucleotides outside the gene matches: 6. The CDR3 coding sequence is TGTGCCAGCTCACCACCGAGGAGCGGGGGGTTCCAAGAGACCCAGTACTTC. It specifies CASSPPRSGGFQETQYF.

This clone was found a few times. The chain uses TRBV6-4 and TRBJ2-1; TRBD2 agrees at 11 bases. Per the germline V gene, CDR1 is MRHNA and CDR2 is SNTAGT. The CDR3 runs to 15 residues. The junction had 5 bases not matched to a gene; V was cut back by 2 bases and J by 8 bases. CDR3 in amino acids: CASSDLAGGQDEQFF. The DNA of the CDR3 is TGTGCCAGCAGTGACCTAGCGGGGGGCCAGGATGAGCAGTTCTTC.

This clone was seen a handful of times. J is TRBJ1-2 and V is TRBV30, with a tentative D call TRBD1 (6 bases). The CDR3 extends over 12 amino acids. Trimming took off 5 bases at V and 4 bases at J, with 11 bases between the two ends. The germline gives CDR1 GTSNPN, CDR2 SVGIG (reference sequence). Written as DNA, the CDR3 is TGTGCCTGGCAGGGGTTTGGCTATGGCTACACCTTC. It translates to CAWQGFGYGYTF.

A few counts support this clone. This sequence joins TRBV30 and TRBJ2-5; D is uncertain. In germline, CDR1 is GTSNPN, CDR2 SVGIG (reference sequence). The CDR3 covers 13 residues. Trimming pared 5 bases from V and 5 bases from J, leaving 15 bases between. The CDR3, as DNA: TGTGCCTGGTCCCGCCTGACCGGTGAGACCCAGTACTTC. It codes for CAWSRLTGETQYF. The complete variable domain, with remaining parts taken from reference TRBV30 and TRBJ2-5, reads SQTIHQWPATLVQPVGSPLSLECTVEGTSNPNLYWYRQAAGRGLQLLFYSVGIGQISSEVPQNLSASRPQDRQFILSSKKLLLSDSGFYLCAWSRLTGETQYFGPGTRLLVL.

This chain links TRBV5-1 with TRBJ2-7; TRBD1 matches at 8 bases. Germline V gene data show CDR1 as SGHRS and CDR2 as YFSETQ. The ends lost 5 bases at V and 2 bases at J; junction bases unmatched: 3. The CDR3 consists of 13 residues. Here the CDR3 DNA reads TGCGCCAGCAGGGGACAGGCCCCCTACGAGCAGTACTTC. Amino acid sequence: CASRGQAPYEQYF.

This clone was seen a handful of times. The rearrangement joins TRBV4-1 to TRBJ2-2; D remains ambiguous. V gave up 1 base and J gave up 9 bases, with 12 bases separating them. This CDR3 has 14 residues. CDR1 is MGHRA, CDR2 YSYEKL, per germline. The CDR3 sequence: CASSQARRERELFF. CDR3 DNA sequence: TGCGCCAGCAGCCAAGCGAGGAGAGAACGGGAGCTGTTTTTT.

The chain joins TRBV9 to TRBJ1-3; D ambiguous. The CDR3 spans 13 residues. Trimming took 0 bases from V and 7 from J, leaving 8 bases between them. CDR1 SGDLS and CDR2 YYNGEE come from the germline V gene. The CDR3 DNA reads TGTGCCAGCAGCGTAGAAGGTGGTAACACCATATATTTT. Translated: CASSVEGGNTIYF.

This clone was observed a few times. The J gene is TRBJ1-5, the V gene TRBV6-1; D is uncertain. V lost 2 bases and J lost 1, with 3 bases in between. CDR1 and CDR2 from the germline V gene are MNHNS and SASEGT. The CDR3 spans 13 residues. This chain's CDR3 is CASSEISNQPQHF. CDR3 DNA: TGTGCCAGCAGTGAAATAAGCAATCAGCCCCAGCATTTT.

This clone was observed at least ten times. This CDR3 reads CASSSGTSGTSGTQYF. In DNA, the CDR3 is TGTGCCAGCAGCTCGGGGACTAGCGGGACGTCCGGGACCCAGTACTTC. The V call is TRBV7-9, the J call TRBJ2-5; the match to TRBD2 covers 13 bases. Germline lookup yields CDR1 SEHNR and CDR2 FQNEAQ (reference sequence). The J segment lost 7 bases and the V segment lost 4 bases, leaving 9 bases of the junction unmatched. This CDR3 is 16 amino acids long.

V is TRBV7-2 and J is TRBJ2-3; D may correspond to TRBD1 or TRBD2 (5 bases each). The CDR3 is 15 amino acids. Germline CDR1 and CDR2: SGHTA and FQGNSA. The V gene lost 5 bases and the J gene lost 5 bases, with 17 bases spanning the gap. In nucleotides, the CDR3 is TGTGCCAGCAGCCCCCCATGGGACCCACAAGATACGCAGTATTTT. Translation: CASSPPWDPQDTQYF.

This clone was recorded a few times. V and J are TRBV4-1 and TRBJ2-3, with 7 bases aligning to TRBD1. Germline CDR1 reads MGHRA; CDR2 reads YSYEKL. The V gene end was trimmed by 1 base and the J gene end by 2 bases; junction bases not matched to a gene: 12. The CDR3 consists of 18 residues. The CDR3 region is CASSQAQSGTEYTDTQYF. The DNA of the CDR3 is TGCGCCAGCAGCCAAGCGCAATCCGGGACAGAGTACACAGATACGCAGTATTTT.

V usage is TRBV30 and J usage is TRBJ2-5; a possible D gene is TRBD2 (6 bases). CDR1 and CDR2 (germline): GTSNPN, SVGIG (reference sequence). The germline V and J ends were trimmed by 3 bases and 2 bases, with 16 bases remaining between them. The CDR3 is 15 residues long. CDR3 protein: CAWSPILGGQETQYF. CDR3 bases: TGTGCCTGGAGCCCCATCCTCGGGGGACAAGAGACCCAGTACTTC. Based on the CDR3 plus reference TRBV30 and TRBJ2-5, the full variable domain is SQTIHQWPATLVQPVGSPLSLECTVEGTSNPNLYWYRQAAGRGLQLLFYSVGIGQISSEVPQNLSASRPQDRQFILSSKKLLLSDSGFYLCAWSPILGGQETQYFGPGTRLLVL.

This clone was seen a few times. The chain links TRBV5-4 to TRBJ1-2; perhaps TRBD1 as D (5 bases). The CDR3 runs to 14 residues. Germline-derived CDR1 and CDR2 are SGHNT and YYREEE (reference sequence). Trimming pared 3 bases from V and 2 bases from J, leaving 11 bases between. The CDR3 protein is CASSSTAGNYGYTF. The CDR3 DNA sequence: TGTGCCAGCAGCTCGACGGCAGGGAACTATGGCTACACCTTC.

As regards this clone: One end of the junction varies from germline; a read error may be responsible. V and J are TRBV6-5 and TRBJ1-5, with D unresolved. CDR1 MNHEY and CDR2 SVGAGI come from the germline V gene. The CDR3 spans 10 residues. The CDR3 DNA is TGTGCCAGCGGCAAACAGCCCCAGCATTTT. Residues: CASGKQPQHF.

This chain links TRBV6-5 with TRBJ2-7, with a weak D call TRBD1 (6 bases). The CDR3 consists of 13 residues. Trimming removed 7 bases from V and 3 bases from J, with 13 bases in between. The V gene's germline CDR1 is MNHEY and CDR2 SVGAGI. The CDR3, as DNA: TGTGCCAGCACCAGGGGCCCCTACTACGAGCAGTACTTC. This translates into CASTRGPYYEQYF.